The rows below give T cell receptor beta chains drawn from one sample of a study of blood T cell repertoires in COVID-19. Using immunoSEQ multiplex PCR, the repertoire was profiled, and TCRdb retains in-frame clones only, with some absent. The table records over 200,000 clones, 80% to 90% of them present only once. The sequenced material came from PBMCs or T cells enriched from blood (not recorded which). Receptor source: a woman in her twenties or thirties who had been exposed to COVID-19. Each CDR3 is given with its conserved first and last residue. The order of the fields is J gene, D gene, V gene, CDR3 protein, CDR3 DNA. The D gene is left open where the match is weak.

TRBJ1-1,.,TRBV19,CASSIGRENTEAFF,TGTGCCAGTAGTATCGGGAGAGAGAACACTGAAGCTTTCTTT
TRBJ2-5,TRBD1,TRBV11-2,CASSLGQGHQETQYF,TGTGCCAGCAGCTTGGGACAGGGCCACCAAGAGACCCAGTACTTC
TRBJ1-6,TRBD1,TRBV19,CASTSQGAWSPLHF,TGTGCCAGTACAAGCCAGGGGGCTTGGTCACCCCTCCACTTT
TRBJ2-1,TRBD1,TRBV5-1,CASSGQGNRQLNEQFF,TGCGCCAGCAGTGGACAGGGCAATCGACAATTGAATGAGCAGTTCTTC
TRBJ1-1,TRBD1,TRBV30,CAWRERGQNTEAFF,TGTGCCTGGAGGGAAAGGGGGCAGAACACTGAAGCTTTCTTT
TRBJ1-2,.,TRBV2,CASSVLWENYGYTF,TGTGCCAGCAGTGTGTTGTGGGAGAACTATGGCTACACCTTC
TRBJ1-2,.,TRBV27,CASRGEVIGYGYTF,TGTGCCAGCAGAGGGGAGGTGATCGGTTATGGCTACACCTTC
TRBJ2-7,TRBD2,TRBV18,CASSFSGTSGSYEQYF,TGTGCCAGCTCATTTTCCGGGACTAGCGGGAGCTACGAGCAGTACTTC
TRBJ2-7,.,TRBV11-2,CASSPGLAYEQYF,TGTGCCAGCAGCCCGGGACTCGCCTACGAGCAGTACTTC
TRBJ1-1,TRBD1,TRBV19,CASTQGAAAEAFF,TGTGCCAGTACGCAGGGGGCGGCTGCTGAAGCTTTCTTT
TRBJ2-2,TRBD2,TRBV5-1,CASSGTSGSAGELFF,TGCGCCAGCAGCGGAACTAGCGGGAGTGCCGGGGAGCTGTTTTTT
TRBJ1-4,.,TRBV7-9,CASSLGAPNGNEKLFF,TGTGCCAGCAGCTTAGGGGCCCCGAATGGGAATGAAAAACTGTTTTTT
TRBJ2-2,TRBD2,TRBV7-9,CASSLRPAGGSGELFF,TGTGCCAGCAGCTTAAGACCAGCGGGAGGGAGCGGGGAGCTGTTTTTT